Reported below is one T cell receptor (beta chain). Per the original data handling: For nucleated cells, counts were estimated from reference gene primer amplification. Libraries were prepared by immunoSEQ multiplex PCR; TCRdb keeps only in-frame clonotypes and omits some of them. From that table come the V and J calls and clone size; the DNA was used to work out D and trimming. The sample comprises fewer than 60,000 clones, 82% of which are singletons, and roughly 12% rests with the top ten. Trimming took 1 base from V and 10 from J; bases not matched to a gene: 6. This CDR3 contains 14 residues. The germline CDR1 and CDR2 sequences are GTSNPN and SVGIG (reference sequence). The source of the sample is a study of blood T cell repertoires in COVID-19. Across the study: The study drew acute and convalescent COVID-19 samples from the United States, Italy and Spain. Sources were T cells, B-cell-depleted T cells, or PBMCs; the material itself was cDNA or gDNA.

The specimen sequenced was peripheral blood. This sequence was found in an elderly man with COVID-19, enrolled during active disease. V and J are TRBV30 and TRBJ1-6; TRBD1 matches at 8 bases. The CDR3 nucleotides are TGTGCCTGGAGTGAAGGACAGGGAAGCTCACCCCTCCACTTT. Translated, it gives CAWSEGQGSSPLHF.